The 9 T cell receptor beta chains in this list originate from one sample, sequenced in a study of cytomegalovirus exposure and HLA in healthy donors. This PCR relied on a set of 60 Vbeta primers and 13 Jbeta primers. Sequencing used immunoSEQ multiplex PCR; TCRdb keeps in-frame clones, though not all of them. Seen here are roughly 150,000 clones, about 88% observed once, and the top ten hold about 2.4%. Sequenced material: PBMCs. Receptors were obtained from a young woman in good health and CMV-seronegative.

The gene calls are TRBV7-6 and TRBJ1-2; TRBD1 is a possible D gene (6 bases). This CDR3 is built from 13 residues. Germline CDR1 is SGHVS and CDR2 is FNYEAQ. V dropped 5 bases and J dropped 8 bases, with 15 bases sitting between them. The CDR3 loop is CASSLGGGKGYTF. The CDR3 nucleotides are TGTGCCAGCAGCCTAGGGGGGGGAAAAGGCTACACCTTC.

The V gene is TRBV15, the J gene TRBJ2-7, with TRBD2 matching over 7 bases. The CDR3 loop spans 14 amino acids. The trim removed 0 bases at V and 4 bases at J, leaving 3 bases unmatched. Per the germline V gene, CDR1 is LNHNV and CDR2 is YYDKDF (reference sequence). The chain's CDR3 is CATSRDSREYEQYF. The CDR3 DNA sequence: TGTGCCACCAGCAGAGATTCGCGGGAGTACGAGCAGTACTTC.

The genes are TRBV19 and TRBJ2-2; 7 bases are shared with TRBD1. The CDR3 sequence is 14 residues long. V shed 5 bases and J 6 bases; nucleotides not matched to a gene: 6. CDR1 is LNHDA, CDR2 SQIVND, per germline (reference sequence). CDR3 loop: CASSAGGMAGELFF. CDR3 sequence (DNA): TGTGCCAGTAGTGCAGGGGGAATGGCCGGGGAGCTGTTTTTT.

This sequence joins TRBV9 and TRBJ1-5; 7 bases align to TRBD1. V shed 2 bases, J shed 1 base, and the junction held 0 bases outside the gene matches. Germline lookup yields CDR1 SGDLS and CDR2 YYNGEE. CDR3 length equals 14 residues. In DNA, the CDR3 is TGTGCCAGCAGCGTGACAGGGAGCAATCAGCCCCAGCATTTT. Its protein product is CASSVTGSNQPQHF. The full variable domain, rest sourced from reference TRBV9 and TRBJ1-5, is DSGVTQTPKHLITATGQRVTLRCSPRSGDLSVYWYQQSLDQGLQFLIQYYNGEERAKGNILERFSAQQFPDLHSELNLSSLELGDSALYFCASSVTGSNQPQHFGDGTRLSIL.

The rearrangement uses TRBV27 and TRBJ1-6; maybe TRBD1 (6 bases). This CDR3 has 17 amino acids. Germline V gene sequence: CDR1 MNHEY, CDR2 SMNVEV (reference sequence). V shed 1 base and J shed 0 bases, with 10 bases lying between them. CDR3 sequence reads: CASSLWMGASYNSPLHF. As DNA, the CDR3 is TGTGCCAGCAGTTTATGGATGGGGGCCTCCTATAATTCACCCCTCCACTTT.

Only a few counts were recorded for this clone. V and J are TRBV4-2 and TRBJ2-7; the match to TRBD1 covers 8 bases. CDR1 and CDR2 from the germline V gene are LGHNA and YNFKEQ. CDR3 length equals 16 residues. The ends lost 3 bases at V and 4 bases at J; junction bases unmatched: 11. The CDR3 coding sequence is TGTGCCAGCAGCCAGATCCAAGGACAGGGAGTTTACGAGCAGTACTTC. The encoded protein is CASSQIQGQGVYEQYF.

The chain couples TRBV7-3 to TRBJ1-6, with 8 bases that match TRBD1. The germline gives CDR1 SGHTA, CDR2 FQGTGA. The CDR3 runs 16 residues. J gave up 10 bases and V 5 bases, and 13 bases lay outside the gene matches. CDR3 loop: CASSEGTGGPHSPLHF. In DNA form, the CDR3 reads TGTGCCAGCAGCGAAGGGACAGGCGGTCCTCACTCACCCCTCCACTTT.

The CDR3 loop is CASTSGLPYEQYF. Written as DNA, the CDR3 is TGTGCCAGCACCTCGGGACTTCCCTACGAGCAGTACTTC. The V call is TRBV28, the J call TRBJ2-7; a weak D match, TRBD2 (6 bases). Germline CDR1 and CDR2: MDHEN and SYDVKM. The germline V and J ends were trimmed by 7 bases and 2 bases, with 12 bases remaining between them. This CDR3 region has 13 residues.

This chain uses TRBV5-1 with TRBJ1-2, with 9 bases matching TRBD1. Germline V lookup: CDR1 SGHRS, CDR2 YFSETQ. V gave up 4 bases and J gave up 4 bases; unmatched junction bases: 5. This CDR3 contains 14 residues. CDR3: CASSTTGGSYGYTF. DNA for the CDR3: TGCGCCAGCAGCACGACAGGGGGTAGCTATGGCTACACCTTC.